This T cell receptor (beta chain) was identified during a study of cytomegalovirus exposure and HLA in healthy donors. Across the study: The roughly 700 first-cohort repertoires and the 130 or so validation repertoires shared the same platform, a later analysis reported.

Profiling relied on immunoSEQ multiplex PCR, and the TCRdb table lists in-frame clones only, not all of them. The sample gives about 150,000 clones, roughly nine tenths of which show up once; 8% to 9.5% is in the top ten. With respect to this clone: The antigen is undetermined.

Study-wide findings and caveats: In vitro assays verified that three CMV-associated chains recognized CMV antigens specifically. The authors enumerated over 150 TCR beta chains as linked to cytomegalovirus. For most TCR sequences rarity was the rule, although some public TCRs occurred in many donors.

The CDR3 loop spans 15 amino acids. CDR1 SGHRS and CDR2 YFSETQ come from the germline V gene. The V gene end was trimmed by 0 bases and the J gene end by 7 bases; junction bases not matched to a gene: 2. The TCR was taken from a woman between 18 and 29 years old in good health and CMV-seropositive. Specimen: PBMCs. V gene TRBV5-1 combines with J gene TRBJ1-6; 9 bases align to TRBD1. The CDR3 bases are TGCGCCAGCAGCTTGGGGACAGGGGACAATTCACCCCTCCACTTT. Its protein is CASSLGTGDNSPLHF.